The rows below give T cell receptor beta chains drawn from one sample of a study of blood T cell repertoires in COVID-19. Sequencing used immunoSEQ multiplex PCR; TCRdb keeps in-frame clones, though not all of them. The sample has more than 95,000 clones; more than 60% are singletons. Sequenced: peripheral blood. The source is a man in his fifties or sixties with acute or convalescent COVID-19. Each CDR3 is given with its conserved first and last residue. A D gene is named only where the DNA matches it firmly. Size values are once, few and many counts, or a class for expanded clones, and some rows have none.

V gene	clone size	D gene	CDR3 length	J gene	CDR3 DNA	CDR3 protein
TRBV2	NA	TRBD1	13	TRBJ2-5	TGTGCCAGCTCACAGGGGGCCCAAGAGACCCAGTACTTC	CASSQGAQETQYF
TRBV10-3	NA	TRBD1	14	TRBJ1-2	TGTGCCATCAGGGTAAAGACAGGGTACTATGGCTACACCTTC	CAIRVKTGYYGYTF
TRBV4-1	NA	NA	15	TRBJ2-5	TGCGCCAGCAGCCAAGTCGGGGGGCGGGAAGAGACCCAGTACTTC	CASSQVGGREETQYF
TRBV29-1	NA	TRBD2	14	TRBJ2-5	TGCAGCGTTGCCGGGACTACTAAACAAGAGACCCAGTACTTC	CSVAGTTKQETQYF
TRBV5-1	once	NA	14	TRBJ1-2	TGCGCCAGCAGCTTGGACAGGTCTAACTATGGCTACACCTTC	CASSLDRSNYGYTF
TRBV28	NA	TRBD2	15	TRBJ2-7	TGTGCCAGCACACCCGGGGGGGGTACCTCCTACGAGCAGTACTTC	CASTPGGGTSYEQYF
TRBV30	NA	NA	15	TRBJ1-5	TGTGCCTGGAGTGGGGGGGATTCAGGCAATCAGCCCCAGCATTTT	CAWSGGDSGNQPQHF
TRBV30	NA	TRBD2	15	TRBJ2-6	TGTGCCTGGACTAGCGGGGGTTCTGGGGCCAACGTCCTGACTTTC	CAWTSGGSGANVLTF
TRBV9	NA	NA	14	TRBJ2-5	TGTGCCAGCAGCTTTCACAGGGATTCGGAGACCCAGTACTTC	CASSFHRDSETQYF
TRBV5-1	few	NA	17	TRBJ1-5	TGCGCCAGCAGCTCAGGTGACAGATCCGATAGCAATCAGCCCCAGCATTTT	CASSSGDRSDSNQPQHF
TRBV12-3/TRBV12-4	NA	NA	13	TRBJ2-7	TGTGCCAGCAGTCCCGGGACTCCCTACGAGCAGTACTTC	CASSPGTPYEQYF
TRBV7-8	few	TRBD1	15	TRBJ1-5	TGTGCCAGCGTCCAAGACAGGGCACGCGATCAGCCCCAGCATTTT	CASVQDRARDQPQHF
TRBV10-1	NA	TRBD1	13	TRBJ2-3	TGCGCCAGCAGCGGACAGGGAACAGATACGCAGTATTTT	CASSGQGTDTQYF
TRBV7-9	NA	NA	14	TRBJ2-7	TGTGCCAGCAGCTTAGAGTCAGGTATCTACGAGCAGTACTTC	CASSLESGIYEQYF
TRBV13	NA	TRBD1	15	TRBJ1-2	TGTGCCAGCAGCCCAGGGACAGGGGTGACTGGGGGCTACACCTTC	CASSPGTGVTGGYTF
TRBV28	NA	TRBD1	14	TRBJ2-5	TGTGCCAGCAGCCGCGGACAGGGAGGAGAGACCCAGTACTTC	CASSRGQGGETQYF
TRBV28	NA	NA	13	TRBJ1-6	TGTGCCAGCATTCCACAATATAATTCACCCCTCCACTTT	CASIPQYNSPLHF
TRBV2	NA	NA	15	TRBJ2-1	TGTGCCAGCAACATAAGAGGTAATTACTACAATGAGCAGTTCTTC	CASNIRGNYYNEQFF
TRBV7-8	NA	TRBD1	19	TRBJ1-1	TGTGCCAGCAGCGGGGCTATGAGGGCAGGGGGCGCTTGGAACACTGAAGCTTTCTTT	CASSGAMRAGGAWNTEAFF
TRBV7-3	NA	TRBD1	17	TRBJ2-2	TGTGCCAGCAGCCAACTTCCAGGGACAGGCCGCACCGGGGAGCTGTTTTTT	CASSQLPGTGRTGELFF
TRBV20-1	NA	NA	12	TRBJ2-4	TGCAGTGCTAGTGGGGGCACAAACATTCAGTACTTC	CSASGGTNIQYF
TRBV7-8	NA	NA	13	TRBJ1-6	TGTGCCAGCAGCCAGATACAGAGCGGACCCCTCCACTTT	CASSQIQSGPLHF
TRBV28	NA	TRBD2	15	TRBJ2-1	TGTGCCAGCAGTCCGGTTGGCGGGGGGGCGAATGAGCAGTTCTTC	CASSPVGGGANEQFF
TRBV19	NA	TRBD1	13	TRBJ1-2	TGTGCCAGTAGTCGACAGGGTCACTATGGCTACACCTTC	CASSRQGHYGYTF
TRBV7-2	NA	NA	15	TRBJ1-4	TGTGCCAGCAGCCTAACAGGGATAATGGACGAAAAACTGTTTTTT	CASSLTGIMDEKLFF
TRBV27	NA	TRBD1	15	TRBJ2-7	TGTGCCAGCAGTCCACGACAGGGGGCAACGGGGGAGCAGTACTTC	CASSPRQGATGEQYF
TRBV15	NA	NA	15	TRBJ2-3	TGTGCCACCAGCAGAGATGGCTCACACACAGATACGCAGTATTTT	CATSRDGSHTDTQYF
TRBV6-5	once	NA	13	TRBJ1-2	TGTGCCAGCAATTTAGTACAGAACTATGGCTACACCTTC	CASNLVQNYGYTF
TRBV5-5	NA	NA	14	TRBJ2-7	TGTGCCAGCAGCTTAGTCAGGGTCAGCTACGAGCAGTACTTC	CASSLVRVSYEQYF
TRBV6-1	NA	NA	15	TRBJ2-7	TGTGCCAGCACCTTCTTGGCAGGGGAGGGATACGAGCAGTACTTC	CASTFLAGEGYEQYF
TRBV10-3	NA	NA	14	TRBJ2-2	TGTGCCATCAGCTTGAGGACGAACACCGGGGAGCTGTTTTTT	CAISLRTNTGELFF
TRBV5-1	NA	NA	14	TRBJ2-2	TGCGCCAGCAGCTGGAGGGCGGTCACCGGGGAGCTGTTTTTT	CASSWRAVTGELFF
TRBV28	NA	NA	15	TRBJ1-5	TGTGCCAGCACCGATGATCTGGGGGGGGATCAGCCCCAGCATTTT	CASTDDLGGDQPQHF
TRBV5-8	NA	NA	14	TRBJ2-7	TGTGCCAGCAGCTCAGATACAGGGTCCTACGAGCAGTACTTC	CASSSDTGSYEQYF
TRBV11-2	NA	TRBD1	14	TRBJ2-5	TGTGCCAGCAGCTCACAGGGGGCTAGGGAGACCCAGTACTTC	CASSSQGARETQYF
TRBV6-1	medium-sized	NA	12	TRBJ1-1	TGTGCCAGCAGTGACCCGGGAAATAAAGCTTTCTTT	CASSDPGNKAFF
TRBV18	once	TRBD1	15	TRBJ2-5	TGTGCCAGCCCACCTCCGGACAGGGGGTCGGGGACCCAGTACTTC	CASPPPDRGSGTQYF
TRBV30	NA	TRBD1	14	TRBJ1-2	TGTGCCTGGCTTCCGTTAACAGGGGGCTATGGCTACACCTTC	CAWLPLTGGYGYTF
TRBV28	NA	TRBD1	14	TRBJ1-6	TGTGCAGGGACAGCGAGCTCCTATAATTCACCCCTCCACTTT	CAGTASSYNSPLHF
TRBV12-3/TRBV12-4	few	NA	12	TRBJ2-3	TGTGCCAGCAGTAGACTAGTAGATACGCAGTATTTT	CASSRLVDTQYF
TRBV9	once	TRBD1	14	TRBJ2-5	TGTGCCAGCAGCGTAGGAACAGGGGAAGAGACCCAGTACTTC	CASSVGTGEETQYF
TRBV5-1	NA	TRBD1	13	TRBJ2-7	TGCGCCAGCAGAGGGACAGGGACGAGTGAGCAGTACTTC	CASRGTGTSEQYF
TRBV5-1	NA	NA	15	TRBJ1-4	TGCGCCAGCAGGCTGAGCGGGGTAGCGGGGGAAAAACTGTTTTTT	CASRLSGVAGEKLFF
TRBV19	NA	NA	14	TRBJ2-1	TGTGCCAGTAGTATGGGGGAGGAGACATCTCAGCAGTTCTTC	CASSMGEETSQQFF
TRBV15	NA	NA	14	TRBJ2-7	TGTGCCACCAGCAGAGGGCTAGAACACGACGAGCAGTACTTC	CATSRGLEHDEQYF
TRBV7-3	NA	TRBD1	14	TRBJ1-5	TGTGCCAGCAGTCCGACAGGGCCCGCTCAGCCCCAGCATTTT	CASSPTGPAQPQHF
TRBV24-1	few	TRBD2	15	TRBJ2-5	TGTGCCACCAGTCTGGGACTAGCGGGAGGCGAGACCCAGTACTTC	CATSLGLAGGETQYF